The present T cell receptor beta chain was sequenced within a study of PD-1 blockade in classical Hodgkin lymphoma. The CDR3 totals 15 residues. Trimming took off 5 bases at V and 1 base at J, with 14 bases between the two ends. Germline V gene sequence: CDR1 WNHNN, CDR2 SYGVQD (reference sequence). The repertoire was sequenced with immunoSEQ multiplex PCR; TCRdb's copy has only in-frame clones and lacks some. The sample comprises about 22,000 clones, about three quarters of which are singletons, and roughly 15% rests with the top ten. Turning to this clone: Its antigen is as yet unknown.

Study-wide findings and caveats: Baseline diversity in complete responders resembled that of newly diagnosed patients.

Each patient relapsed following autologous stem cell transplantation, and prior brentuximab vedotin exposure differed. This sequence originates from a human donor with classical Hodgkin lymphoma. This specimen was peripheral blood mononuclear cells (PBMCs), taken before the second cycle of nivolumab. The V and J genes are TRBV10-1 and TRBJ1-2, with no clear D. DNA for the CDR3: TGCGCCAGCAGTTATGGCGCCAACTTTAACTATGGCTACACCTTC. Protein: CASSYGANFNYGYTF.